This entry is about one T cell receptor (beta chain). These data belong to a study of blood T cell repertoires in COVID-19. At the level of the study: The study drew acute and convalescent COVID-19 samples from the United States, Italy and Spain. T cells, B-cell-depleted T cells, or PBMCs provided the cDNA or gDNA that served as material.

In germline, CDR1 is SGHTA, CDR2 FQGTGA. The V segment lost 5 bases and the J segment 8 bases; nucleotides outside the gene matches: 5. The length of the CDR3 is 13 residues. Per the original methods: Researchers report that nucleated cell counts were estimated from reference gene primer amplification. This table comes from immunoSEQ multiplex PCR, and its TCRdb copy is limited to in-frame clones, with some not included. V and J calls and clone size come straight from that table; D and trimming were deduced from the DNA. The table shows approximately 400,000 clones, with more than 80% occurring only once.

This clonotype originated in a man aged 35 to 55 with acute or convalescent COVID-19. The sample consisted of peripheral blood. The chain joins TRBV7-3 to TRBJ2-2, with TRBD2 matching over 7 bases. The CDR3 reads CASSAGLVGELFF. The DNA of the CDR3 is TGTGCCAGCAGCGCTGGACTAGTGGGGGAGCTGTTTTTT.